These 18 T cell receptor beta chains originate from one sample sequenced in a study of cytomegalovirus exposure and HLA in healthy donors. PCR employed 60 Vbeta and 13 Jbeta primers. Produced via immunoSEQ multiplex PCR; TCRdb's table is partial and in-frame only. Among 140,000 to 150,000 clones listed, about 75% were seen once. Sequencing used PBMCs. The receptors come from a man aged 30 to 39 in good health and CMV-seronegative.

The chain couples TRBV15 to TRBJ2-1, with a weak D call TRBD2 (7 bases). Germline-derived CDR1 and CDR2 are LNHNV and YYDKDF (reference sequence). CDR3 size: 16 residues. Trimming pared 1 base from V and 5 bases from J, leaving 15 bases between. For the CDR3, the DNA is TGTGCCACCAGCAGAGGGATCGGGGGGCATCACAATGAGCAGTTCTTC. It encodes CATSRGIGGHHNEQFF. The full variable domain, completed using reference TRBV15 and TRBJ2-1, is DAMVIQNPRYQVTQFGKPVTLSCSQTLNHNVMYWYQQKSSQAPKLLFHYYDKDFNNEADTPDNFQSRRPNTSFCFLDIRSPGLGDTAMYLCATSRGIGGHHNEQFFGPGTRLTVL.

V and J are TRBV10-3 and TRBJ1-2, with D perhaps matching TRBD1 (5 bases). The CDR3 is 15 amino acids. CDR1 and CDR2 (germline): ENHRY, SYGVKD. V lost 6 bases, J lost 8 bases, and 22 bases lay in between. DNA of the CDR3: TGTGCCATCAGCACAAGGGACTCCTGGGGGAGCGGCTACACCTTC. Translated, it gives CAISTRDSWGSGYTF.

A note on this clone: A junction end diverges from the germline sequence, so it may reflect a read error. The chain uses TRBV7-9 and TRBJ2-7; D perhaps matches TRBD2 (6 bases). CDR1 and CDR2 from the germline V gene are SEHNR and FQNEAQ (reference sequence). The length of the CDR3 is 16 residues. The CDR3 nucleotides are TGTTCCAGCAGTTTCCATAGCGGTAGGAGCTCCTACGAGCAGTACTTC. Its translation is CSSSFHSGRSSYEQYF.

J is TRBJ2-5 and V is TRBV7-8, with D perhaps matching TRBD2 (7 bases). Near its end, the DNA agrees better with TRBJ2-7, so the J call may be wrong. The CDR3 extends over 14 amino acids. Germline V gene sequence: CDR1 SGHVS, CDR2 FQNEAQ. This chain's CDR3 is CATRDGEGGSEQYF. As DNA, the CDR3 is TGTGCCACACGGGACGGGGAGGGGGGTAGCGAGCAGTACTTC.

The V and J genes are TRBV27 and TRBJ1-1; no clear D. V was trimmed by 2 bases and J by 7 bases, leaving 8 bases between them. Germline CDR1 reads MNHEY; CDR2 reads SMNVEV (reference sequence). The CDR3 has 12 residues. The CDR3 region is CASSLRGNEAFF. In DNA form, the CDR3 reads TGTGCCAGCAGTTTACGGGGAAATGAAGCTTTCTTT.

The rearrangement joins TRBV5-1 to TRBJ2-3; weak D call: TRBD1 (6 bases). The CDR3 length is 13 residues. Germline V CDR1 and CDR2: SGHRS, YFSETQ. Trimming pared 4 bases from V and 5 bases from J, leaving 11 bases between. The CDR3 DNA reads as TGCGCCAGCAGCCTGGACAGCCAAGATACGCAGTATTTT. It yields the protein CASSLDSQDTQYF. Variable domain in full (rest from reference TRBV5-1 and TRBJ2-3): KAGVTQTPRYLIKTRGQQVTLSCSPISGHRSVSWYQQTPGQGLQFLFEYFSETQRNKGNFPGRFSGRQFSNSRSEMNVSTLELGDSALYLCASSLDSQDTQYFGPGTRLTVL.

The J gene is TRBJ2-7, the V gene TRBV11-3; TRBD1 might be the D (6 bases). CDR3 length equals 14 residues. V was shortened by 8 bases and J by 0 bases, with 14 bases between the two germline ends. CDR1 SGHNT and CDR2 YENEEA come from the germline V gene. Written as DNA, the CDR3 is TGTGCCAGCCTGGGGGACATCCCCTCCTACGAGCAGTACTTC. Encoded protein: CASLGDIPSYEQYF.

This chain connects TRBV28 to TRBJ2-7; D may be TRBD1 (5 bases). The CDR3 extends over 16 amino acids. The germline CDR1 and CDR2 sequences are MDHEN and SYDVKM. The V end lost 8 bases, the J end lost 5 bases, and 25 bases lay between the germline ends. The CDR3, as DNA: TGTGCCAGCGGCAGGGCGGCACCCTATGGGTTCGACGAGCAGTACTTC. It specifies CASGRAAPYGFDEQYF.

The chain uses TRBV7-2 and TRBJ1-4, with D perhaps matching TRBD1 (6 bases). Trimming left V 5 bases short and J 4 bases short, with 11 bases between. This CDR3 is built from 14 residues. The germline gives CDR1 SGHTA, CDR2 FQGNSA. CDR3 amino acids: CASSEGGFNEKLFF. The CDR3 coding sequence is TGTGCCAGCAGCGAGGGGGGGTTTAATGAAAAACTGTTTTTT. Variable domain in full (rest from reference TRBV7-2 and TRBJ1-4): GAGVSQSPSNKVTEKGKDVELRCDPISGHTALYWYRQSLGQGLEFLIYFQGNSAPDKSGLPSDRFSAERTGGSVSTLTIQRTQQEDSAVYLCASSEGGFNEKLFFGSGTQLSVL.

The J gene is TRBJ2-6, the V gene TRBV6-4; a weak D match, TRBD2 (6 bases). The CDR3 extends over 16 amino acids. Germline CDR1 MRHNA, CDR2 SNTAGT. Deletions cut 0 bases from V and 2 bases from J, with 8 bases between. The CDR3 DNA follows: TGTGCCAGCAGTGACTCGGGGGGAACTGGGGCCAACGTCCTGACTTTC. Translation: CASSDSGGTGANVLTF.

This chain joins TRBV7-9 and TRBJ1-2; D remains unclear. The V end was cut by 1 base, the J end by 1 base, with 7 bases between. The CDR3 is 14 residues long. Germline CDR1 SEHNR, CDR2 FQNEAQ (reference sequence). CDR3 coding DNA: TGTGCCAGCAGCTTAGATTTCAGTAACTATGGCTACACCTTC. Its translation: CASSLDFSNYGYTF.

This chain uses TRBV13 with TRBJ2-7, with D possibly being TRBD1 (6 bases). The CDR3 runs to 15 residues. With 5 bases removed from V and 0 bases from J, the gap between germline ends came to 14 bases. The germline CDR1 and CDR2 sequences are PRHDT and FYEKMQ (reference sequence). CDR3 sequence: CASSPTGVTSYEQYF. The CDR3 DNA is TGTGCCAGCAGCCCGACAGGTGTTACCTCCTACGAGCAGTACTTC.

The chain employs TRBV7-2 and TRBJ1-5; no clear D. The CDR3 totals 13 residues. V lost 3 bases and J 5 bases, leaving 8 bases between the germline ends. CDR1 is SGHTA and CDR2 is FQGNSA in the germline V gene. The CDR3 loop is CASSFEKYQPQHF. Here the CDR3 DNA reads TGTGCCAGCAGCTTCGAGAAATATCAGCCCCAGCATTTT.

V and J are TRBV19 and TRBJ1-5, with D possibly matching TRBD1 (6 bases). V lost 5 bases and J lost 8, with 19 bases in between. This CDR3 contains 15 residues. The germline V gene encodes CDR1 LNHDA and CDR2 SQIVND (reference sequence). The CDR3 region is CASSGFDRTAEPQHF. The CDR3 coding sequence is TGTGCCAGTAGTGGCTTTGACAGGACCGCGGAGCCCCAGCATTTT.

In this sample, this clone turned up a few times. J is TRBJ2-1 and V is TRBV19; 11 bases agree with TRBD1. Losses at the gene ends were 5 bases for V and 8 bases for J; bases not matched to a gene: 11. The CDR3 is 16 amino acids. The germline gives CDR1 LNHDA, CDR2 SQIVND (reference sequence). The CDR3 DNA reads TGTGCCAGTAGTGTCGGCCGGGACAGGGGGGGCTATGAGCAGTTCTTC. As protein: CASSVGRDRGGYEQFF.

This chain connects TRBV18 to TRBJ2-1; 10 bases are a match to TRBD2. The CDR3 consists of 15 residues. The V gene's germline CDR1 is KGHSH and CDR2 LQKENI. After removal of 2 bases from V and 4 bases from J, the junction contained 2 bases not matched to a gene. The CDR3 spells CASSPRTSGYNEQFF. The CDR3 DNA reads as TGTGCCAGCTCACCAAGGACTAGCGGTTACAATGAGCAGTTCTTC.

The genes are TRBV7-8 and TRBJ2-5, with D possibly matching TRBD1 (6 bases). The germline CDR1 and CDR2 sequences are SGHVS and FQNEAQ. The ends were cut back, 5 bases at V and 8 bases at J, with 15 bases in the middle. The CDR3 covers 13 residues. The CDR3 is CASSPYLGGTQYF. In DNA form, the CDR3 reads TGTGCCAGCAGCCCCTATCTAGGGGGTACCCAGTACTTC. Full variable domain (rest looked up from reference TRBV7-8 and TRBJ2-5): GAGVSQSPRYKVAKRGQDVALRCDPISGHVSLFWYQQALGQGPEFLTYFQNEAQLDKSGLPSDRFFAERPEGSVSTLKIQRTQQEDSAVYLCASSPYLGGTQYFGPGTRLLVL.

This clone was observed a few times. This chain connects TRBV5-1 to TRBJ1-4; unclear D gene. The germline V gene has CDR1 SGHRS and CDR2 YFSETQ. With 1 base removed from V and 2 bases from J, the gap between germline ends came to 9 bases. The CDR3 has 15 amino acids. Here the CDR3 DNA reads TGCGCCAGCAGCTTGAGCGGGATCACTAATGAAAAACTGTTTTTT. Translating it yields CASSLSGITNEKLFF.